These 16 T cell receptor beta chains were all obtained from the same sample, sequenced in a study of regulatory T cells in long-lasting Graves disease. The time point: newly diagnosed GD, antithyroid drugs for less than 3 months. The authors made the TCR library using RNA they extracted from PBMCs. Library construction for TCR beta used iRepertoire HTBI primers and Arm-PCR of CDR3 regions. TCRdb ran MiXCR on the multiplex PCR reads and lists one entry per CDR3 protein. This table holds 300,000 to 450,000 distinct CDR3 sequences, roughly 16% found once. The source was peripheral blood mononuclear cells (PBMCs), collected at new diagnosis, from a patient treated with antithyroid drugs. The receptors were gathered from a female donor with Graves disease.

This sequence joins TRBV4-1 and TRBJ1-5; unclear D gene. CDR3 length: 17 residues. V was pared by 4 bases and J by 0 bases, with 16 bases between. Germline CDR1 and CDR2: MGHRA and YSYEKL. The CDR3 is CASSPWPAPYSNQPQHF. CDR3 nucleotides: TGCGCCAGCAGCCCCTGGCCGGCCCCCTATAGCAATCAGCCCCAGCATTTT.

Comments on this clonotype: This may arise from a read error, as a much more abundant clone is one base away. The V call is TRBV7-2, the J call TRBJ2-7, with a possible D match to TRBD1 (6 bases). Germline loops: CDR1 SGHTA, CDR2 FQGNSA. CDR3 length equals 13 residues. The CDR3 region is CVSSLGHRVEQYF. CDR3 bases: TGTGTCAGCAGCTTAGGCCACAGGGTCGAGCAGTACTTC.

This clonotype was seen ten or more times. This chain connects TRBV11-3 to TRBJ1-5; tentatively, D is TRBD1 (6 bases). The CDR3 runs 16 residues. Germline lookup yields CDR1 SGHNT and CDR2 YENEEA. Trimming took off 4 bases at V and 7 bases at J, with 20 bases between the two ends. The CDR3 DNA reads TGTGCCAGCAGCTCACTCGCCCAACAGGGTGAACAGCCCCAGCATTTT. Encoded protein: CASSSLAQQGEQPQHF.

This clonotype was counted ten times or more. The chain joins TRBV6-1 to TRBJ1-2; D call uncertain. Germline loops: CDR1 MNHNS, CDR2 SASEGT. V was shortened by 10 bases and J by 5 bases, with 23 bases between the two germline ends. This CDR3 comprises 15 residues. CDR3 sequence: CAIPIPETPDYGYTF. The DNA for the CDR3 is TGTGCCATACCTATACCAGAGACACCTGATTATGGCTACACCTTC.

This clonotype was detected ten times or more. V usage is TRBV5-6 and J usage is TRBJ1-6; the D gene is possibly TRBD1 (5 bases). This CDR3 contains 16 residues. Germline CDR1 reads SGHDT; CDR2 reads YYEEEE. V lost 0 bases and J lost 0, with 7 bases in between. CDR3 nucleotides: TGTGCCAGCAGCTTGGGGGACCTCTCCTATAATTCACCCCTCCACTTT. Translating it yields CASSLGDLSYNSPLHF.

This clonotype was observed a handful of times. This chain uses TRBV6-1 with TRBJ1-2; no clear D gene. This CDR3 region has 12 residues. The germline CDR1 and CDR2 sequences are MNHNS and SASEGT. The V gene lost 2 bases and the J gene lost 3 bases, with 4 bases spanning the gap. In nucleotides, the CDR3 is TGTGCCAGCAGTGAATACCACTATGGCTACACCTTC. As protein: CASSEYHYGYTF.

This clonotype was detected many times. This chain's CDR3 is CATPASTDTQYF. CDR3 coding DNA: TGTGCCACGCCCGCTAGCACAGATACGCAGTATTTT. The chain joins TRBV7-9 to TRBJ2-3; D unclear. Trimming left V 10 bases short and J 0 bases short, with 8 bases between. Germline V gene lookup returns CDR1 SEHNR and CDR2 FQNEAQ (reference sequence). The CDR3 covers 12 residues.

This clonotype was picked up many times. The CDR3 DNA reads TGTGCCAGCGGGACGGCCTCTGGGAGCAATCAGCCCCAGCATTTT. This translates into CASGTASGSNQPQHF. The rearrangement links TRBV2 to TRBJ1-5; TRBD1 might be the D (5 bases). Trimming left V 8 bases short and J 1 base short, with 15 bases between. The CDR3 is made up of 15 amino acids. Germline assignment: CDR1 SNHLY and CDR2 FYNNEI.

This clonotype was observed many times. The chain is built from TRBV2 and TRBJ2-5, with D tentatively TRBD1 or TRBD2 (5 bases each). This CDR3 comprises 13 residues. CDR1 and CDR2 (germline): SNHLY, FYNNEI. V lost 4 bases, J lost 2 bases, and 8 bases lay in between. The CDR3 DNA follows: TGTGCCAGCAGTGGGGGACCACAAGAGACCCAGTACTTC. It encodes CASSGGPQETQYF. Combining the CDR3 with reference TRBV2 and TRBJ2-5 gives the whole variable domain EPEVTQTPSHQVTQMGQEVILRCVPISNHLYFYWYRQILGQKVEFLVSFYNNEISEKSEIFDDQFSVERPDGSNFTLKIRSTKLEDSAMYFCASSGGPQETQYFGPGTRLLVL.

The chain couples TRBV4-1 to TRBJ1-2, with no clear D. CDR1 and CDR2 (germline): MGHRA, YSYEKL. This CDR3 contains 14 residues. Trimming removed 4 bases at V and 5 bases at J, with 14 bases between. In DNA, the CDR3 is TGCGCCAGCAGCCCGGCAAGACTGGTATATGGCTACACCTTC. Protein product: CASSPARLVYGYTF.

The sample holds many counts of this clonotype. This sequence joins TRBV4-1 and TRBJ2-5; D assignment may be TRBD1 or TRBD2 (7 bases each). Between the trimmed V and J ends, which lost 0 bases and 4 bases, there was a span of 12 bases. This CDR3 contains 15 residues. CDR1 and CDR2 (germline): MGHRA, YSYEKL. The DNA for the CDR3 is TGCGCCAGCAGCCAAGAGTCCAGGGGGGGAGAGACCCAGTACTTC. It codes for CASSQESRGGETQYF.

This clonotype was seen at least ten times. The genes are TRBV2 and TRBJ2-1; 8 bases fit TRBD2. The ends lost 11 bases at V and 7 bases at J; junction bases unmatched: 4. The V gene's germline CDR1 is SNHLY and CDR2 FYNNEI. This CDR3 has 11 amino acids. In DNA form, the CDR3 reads TGTGCCGGGACGGGGGGGAATGAGCAGTTCTTC. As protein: CAGTGGNEQFF. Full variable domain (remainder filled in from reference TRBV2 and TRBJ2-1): EPEVTQTPSHQVTQMGQEVILRCVPISNHLYFYWYRQILGQKVEFLVSFYNNEISEKSEIFDDQFSVERPDGSNFTLKIRSTKLEDSAMYFCAGTGGNEQFFGPGTRLTVL.

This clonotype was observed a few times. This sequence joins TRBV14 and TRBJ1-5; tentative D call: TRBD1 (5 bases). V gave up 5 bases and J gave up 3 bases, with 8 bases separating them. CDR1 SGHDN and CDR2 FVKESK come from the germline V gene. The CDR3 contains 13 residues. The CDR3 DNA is TGTGCCAGCAGCAGACAGTACAATCAGCCCCAGCATTTT. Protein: CASSRQYNQPQHF.

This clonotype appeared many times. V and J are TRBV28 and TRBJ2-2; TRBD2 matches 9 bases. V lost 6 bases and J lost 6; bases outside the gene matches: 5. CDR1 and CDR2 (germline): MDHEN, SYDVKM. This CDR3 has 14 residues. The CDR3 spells CASRVSGSPGELFF. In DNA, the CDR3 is TGTGCCAGCAGGGTTAGCGGGAGCCCCGGGGAGCTGTTTTTT.

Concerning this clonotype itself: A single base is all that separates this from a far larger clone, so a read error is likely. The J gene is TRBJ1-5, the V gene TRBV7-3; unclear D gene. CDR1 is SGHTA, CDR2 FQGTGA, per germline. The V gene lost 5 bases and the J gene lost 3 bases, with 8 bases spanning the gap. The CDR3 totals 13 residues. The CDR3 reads CASSRSDNQPQHF. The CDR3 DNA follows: TGTGCCAGCAGCCGGAGCGACAATCAGCCCCAGCATTTT.

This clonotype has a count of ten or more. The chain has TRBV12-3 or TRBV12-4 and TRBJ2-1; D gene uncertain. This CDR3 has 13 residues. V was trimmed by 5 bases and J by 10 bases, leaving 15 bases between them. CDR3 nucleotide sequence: TGTGCCAGCAGTCCGCGCGAATTGTGGGAGCAGTTCTTC. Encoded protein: CASSPRELWEQFF.